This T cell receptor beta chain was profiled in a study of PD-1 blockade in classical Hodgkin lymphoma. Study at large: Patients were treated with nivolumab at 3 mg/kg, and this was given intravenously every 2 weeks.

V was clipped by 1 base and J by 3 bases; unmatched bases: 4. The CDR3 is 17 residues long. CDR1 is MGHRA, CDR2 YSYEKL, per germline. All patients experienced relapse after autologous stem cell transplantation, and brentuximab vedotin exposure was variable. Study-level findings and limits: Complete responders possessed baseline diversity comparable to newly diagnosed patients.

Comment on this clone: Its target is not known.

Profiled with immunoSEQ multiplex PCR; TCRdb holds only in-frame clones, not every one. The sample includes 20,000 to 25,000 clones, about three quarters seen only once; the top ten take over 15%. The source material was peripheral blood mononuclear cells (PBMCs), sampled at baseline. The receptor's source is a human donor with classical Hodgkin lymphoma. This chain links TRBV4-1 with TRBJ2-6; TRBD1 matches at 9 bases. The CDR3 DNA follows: TGCGCCAGCAGCCAAGTACAGGGGGCGGTTGGGGCCAACGTCCTGACTTTC. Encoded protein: CASSQVQGAVGANVLTF.